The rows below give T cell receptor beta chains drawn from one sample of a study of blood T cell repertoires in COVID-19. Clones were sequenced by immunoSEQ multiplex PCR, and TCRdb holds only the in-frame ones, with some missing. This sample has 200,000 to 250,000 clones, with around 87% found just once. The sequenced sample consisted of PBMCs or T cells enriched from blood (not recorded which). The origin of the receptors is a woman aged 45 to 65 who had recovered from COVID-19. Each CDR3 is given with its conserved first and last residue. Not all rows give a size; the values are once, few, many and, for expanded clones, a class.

CASSLRGSRDFSGNTIYF	TRBV27	.	18
CASSFQGGGTGELFF	TRBV5-1	.	15
CASEPTNGGELFF	TRBV5-1	.	13
CASSLTPGQVGNEQFF	TRBV11-2	once	16
CASSQVGGADEQFF	TRBV4-3	.	14
CASSESSGSGYGYTF	TRBV10-2	few	15
CASSPEGAYNEQFF	TRBV27	.	14
CASSFRGGSGEQFF	TRBV27	.	14
CASSIRGGENSPLHF	TRBV9	.	15
CATLTTGDNEQFF	TRBV10-3	.	13
CASSQDGLAGNTDTQYF	TRBV4-1	.	17
CASSQEARTSGGNNEQFF	TRBV14	.	18
CASSFAGDTEAFF	TRBV7-9	.	13
CASSSRGNGEAFF	TRBV7-3	once	13
CASSGTGGANYGYTF	TRBV9	.	15
CASSPTNTRGGIYGYTF	TRBV27	.	17
CASSPSRSSLIYEQYF	TRBV18	.	16
CAWSLGTGGPMNTEAFF	TRBV30	.	17
CASSLREEKLFF	TRBV12-3/TRBV12-4	.	12
CASRGQGAYNEQFF	TRBV27	.	14
CASSLAGRLYEQYF	TRBV11-2	.	14
CATSAIRVDTQYF	TRBV15	.	13
CASSQDLLAGGNTQYF	TRBV3-1/TRBV3-2	few	16
CASSLTLQGAYGYTF	TRBV6-5	.	15
CATSDYDRDGEKLFF	TRBV24-1	.	15
CASSLTPSGRQFF	TRBV5-1	.	13
CASSSGLSGILEQYF	TRBV28	few	15
CAWSRGRIYEQYF	TRBV30	.	13
CAGKGYQETQYF	TRBV2	once	12
CARIAGAIYEQYF	TRBV18	.	13
CSAGTSEETQYF	TRBV29-1	.	12
CASSPGVAGGPQYF	TRBV7-2	.	14
CASSPSRLAGVRDTQYF	TRBV18	once	17
CASSRDRINEKLFF	TRBV7-2	.	14
CAWSHRGSTDTQYF	TRBV30	.	14
CASRGQGGGQPQHF	TRBV19	.	14
CAWSGVSSYEQYF	TRBV30	.	13
CASSLGGQQYSPLHF	TRBV7-2	.	15
CASSLAGQGGLIKPQHF	TRBV28	.	17
CASSPFGQLEQYF	TRBV18	.	13
CASTRGADGRETQYF	TRBV9	.	15
CASSLTIVASNEQFF	TRBV7-9	.	15
CSALTGLEQFF	TRBV20-1	.	11
CASSPGPERTEAFF	TRBV3-1/TRBV3-2	.	14
CASSPQGWDQPQHF	TRBV7-8	.	14
CAWNAYSDTQYF	TRBV30	.	12
CASSPSVSGQGLYGYTF	TRBV18	once	17
CASSGGWWEQFF	TRBV14	.	12
CASRLLAGVYEQYF	TRBV28	.	14
CASSSGLKRRGGQFF	TRBV7-2	.	15